Sequencing of this T cell receptor beta chain was carried out in a study of human T cells and chemical hapten exposure. About the research overall: Once 0.01% DPC had been applied to the upper back by patch test, readings were taken at 6 days.

The time point denotes: pre-sensitization, week 0. Treatment of the sample: therapeutic diphenylcyclopropenone sensitization with weekly scalp DPC. As to this clonotype: As yet, its antigen is unknown.

Study observations and caveats: Healthy people's immune response may differ from that of the donors, who had alopecia.

Unique molecular identifiers were attached to individual cDNA molecules within the library. Each CDR3 protein is one row after TCRdb ran MiXCR on the RACE reads. The table lists about 300,000 distinct CDR3 sequences, 5.5% of them singletons, with about 7.7% in the top ten. The sequence was obtained from a woman aged 18-29 years with alopecia areata. Some clones in this sample may be carry-over from other donors' samples. Sequenced here: whole blood, sampled in connection with sensitization to the hapten diphenylcyclopropenone (DPC).

The chain's CDR3 is CAIRDPSTGELFF. CDR3 nucleotide sequence: TGTGCCATCAGGGACCCTTCCACCGGGGAGCTGTTTTTT. The chain recombines TRBV10-3 with TRBJ2-2; no reliable D call. Deletions cut 6 bases from V and 4 bases from J, with 9 bases between. CDR1 and CDR2 (germline): ENHRY, SYGVKD. The CDR3 is 13 residues long.